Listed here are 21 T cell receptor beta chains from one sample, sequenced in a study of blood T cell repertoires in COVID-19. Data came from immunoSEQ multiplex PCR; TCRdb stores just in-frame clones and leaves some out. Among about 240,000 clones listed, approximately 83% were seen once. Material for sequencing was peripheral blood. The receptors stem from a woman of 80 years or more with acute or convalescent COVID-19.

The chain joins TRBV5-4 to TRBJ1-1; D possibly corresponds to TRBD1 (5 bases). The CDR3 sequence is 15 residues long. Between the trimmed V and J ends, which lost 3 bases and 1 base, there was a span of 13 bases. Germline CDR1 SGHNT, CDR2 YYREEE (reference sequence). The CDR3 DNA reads TGTGCCAGCAGCTCGGACACGCGGAAGAACACTGAAGCTTTCTTT. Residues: CASSSDTRKNTEAFF.

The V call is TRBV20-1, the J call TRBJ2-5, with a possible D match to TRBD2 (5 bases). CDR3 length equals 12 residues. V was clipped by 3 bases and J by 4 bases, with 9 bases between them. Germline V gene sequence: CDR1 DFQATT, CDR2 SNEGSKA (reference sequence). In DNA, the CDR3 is TGCAGTGCTAGTGGTCGGGGAGAGACCCAGTACTTC. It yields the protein CSASGRGETQYF.

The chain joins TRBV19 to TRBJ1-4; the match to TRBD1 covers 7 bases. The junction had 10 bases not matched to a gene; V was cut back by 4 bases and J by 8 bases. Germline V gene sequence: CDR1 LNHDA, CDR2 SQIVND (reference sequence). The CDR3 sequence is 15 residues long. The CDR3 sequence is CASSTTGTALEKLFF. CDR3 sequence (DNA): TGTGCCAGTAGTACCACCGGGACAGCCCTGGAAAAACTGTTTTTT.

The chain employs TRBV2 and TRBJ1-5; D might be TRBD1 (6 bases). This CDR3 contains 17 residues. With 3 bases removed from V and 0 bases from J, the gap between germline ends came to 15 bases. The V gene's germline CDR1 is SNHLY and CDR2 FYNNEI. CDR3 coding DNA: TGTGCCAGCAGTGACTCTGGACAGTTTTATAGCAATCAGCCCCAGCATTTT. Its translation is CASSDSGQFYSNQPQHF.

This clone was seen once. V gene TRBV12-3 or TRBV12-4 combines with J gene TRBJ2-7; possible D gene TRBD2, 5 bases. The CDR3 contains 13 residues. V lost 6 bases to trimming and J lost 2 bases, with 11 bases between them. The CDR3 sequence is CASSTLGPYEQYF. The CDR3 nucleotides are TGTGCCAGCAGCACACTAGGCCCCTACGAGCAGTACTTC.

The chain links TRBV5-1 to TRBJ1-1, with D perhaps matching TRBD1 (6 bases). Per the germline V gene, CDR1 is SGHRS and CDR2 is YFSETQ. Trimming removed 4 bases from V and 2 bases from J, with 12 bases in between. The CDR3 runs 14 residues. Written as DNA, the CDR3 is TGCGCCAGCAGCAGAGGGACACTAAACACTGAAGCTTTCTTT. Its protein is CASSRGTLNTEAFF.

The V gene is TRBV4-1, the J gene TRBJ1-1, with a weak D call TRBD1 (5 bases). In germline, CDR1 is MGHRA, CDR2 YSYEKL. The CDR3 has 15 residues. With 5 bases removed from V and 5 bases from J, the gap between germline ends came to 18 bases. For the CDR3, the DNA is TGCGCCAGCAGCTCCCGGGCGGGGGGTGAAACTGAAGCTTTCTTT. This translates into CASSSRAGGETEAFF.

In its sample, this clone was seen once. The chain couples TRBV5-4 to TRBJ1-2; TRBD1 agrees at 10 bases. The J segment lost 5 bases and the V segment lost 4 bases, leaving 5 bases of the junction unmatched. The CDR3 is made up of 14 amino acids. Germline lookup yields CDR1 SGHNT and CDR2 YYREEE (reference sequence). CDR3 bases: TGTGCCAGCAGCGCGGGACAGGGGTATTATGGCTACACCTTC. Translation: CASSAGQGYYGYTF.

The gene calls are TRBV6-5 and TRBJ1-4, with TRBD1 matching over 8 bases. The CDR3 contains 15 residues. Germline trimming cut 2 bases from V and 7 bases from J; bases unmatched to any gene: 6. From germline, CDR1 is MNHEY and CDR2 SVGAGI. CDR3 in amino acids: CASSYPTGVGEKLFF. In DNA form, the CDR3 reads TGTGCCAGCAGTTACCCGACAGGGGTTGGTGAAAAACTGTTTTTT.

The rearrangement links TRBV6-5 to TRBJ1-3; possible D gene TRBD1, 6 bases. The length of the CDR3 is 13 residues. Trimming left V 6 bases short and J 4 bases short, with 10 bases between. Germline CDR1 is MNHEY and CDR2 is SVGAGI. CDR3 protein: CASSRGSGNTIYF. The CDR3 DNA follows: TGTGCCAGCAGCAGGGGATCGGGAAACACCATATATTTT.

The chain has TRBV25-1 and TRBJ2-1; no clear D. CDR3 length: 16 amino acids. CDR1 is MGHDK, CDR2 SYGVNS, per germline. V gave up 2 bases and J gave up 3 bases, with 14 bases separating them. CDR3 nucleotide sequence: TGTGCCAGCAGTGAAGGCAGGCCCTTTTACTACAATGAGCAGTTCTTC. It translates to CASSEGRPFYYNEQFF.

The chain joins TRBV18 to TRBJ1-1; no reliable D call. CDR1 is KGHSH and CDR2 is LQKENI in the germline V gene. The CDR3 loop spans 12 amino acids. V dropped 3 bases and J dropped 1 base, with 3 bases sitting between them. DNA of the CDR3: TGTGCCAGCTCACCTAAGAACACTGAAGCTTTCTTT. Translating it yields CASSPKNTEAFF. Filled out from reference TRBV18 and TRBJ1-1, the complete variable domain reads NAGVMQNPRHLVRRRGQEARLRCSPMKGHSHVYWYRQLPEEGLKFMVYLQKENIIDESGMPKERFSAEFPKEGPSILRIQQVVRGDSAAYFCASSPKNTEAFFGQGTRLTVV.

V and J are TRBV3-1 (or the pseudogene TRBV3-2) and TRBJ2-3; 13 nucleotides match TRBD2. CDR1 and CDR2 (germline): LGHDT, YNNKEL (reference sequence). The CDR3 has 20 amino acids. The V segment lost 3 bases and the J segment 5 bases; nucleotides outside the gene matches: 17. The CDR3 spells CASSQSIWTSGGKGIDTQYF. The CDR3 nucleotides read TGTGCCAGCAGCCAGTCCATTTGGACTAGCGGGGGAAAGGGGATAGATACGCAGTATTTT.

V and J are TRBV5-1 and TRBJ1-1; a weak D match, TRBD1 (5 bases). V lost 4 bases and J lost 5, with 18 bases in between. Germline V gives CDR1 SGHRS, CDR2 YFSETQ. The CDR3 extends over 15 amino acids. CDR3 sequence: CASSPPGGEVTEAFF. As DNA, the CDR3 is TGCGCCAGCAGCCCCCCGGGAGGGGAGGTAACTGAAGCTTTCTTT.

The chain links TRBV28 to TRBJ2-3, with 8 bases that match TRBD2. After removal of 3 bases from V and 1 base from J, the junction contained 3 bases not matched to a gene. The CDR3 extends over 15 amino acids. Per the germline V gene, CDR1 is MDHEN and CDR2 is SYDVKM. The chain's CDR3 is CASSFSGGGTDTQYF. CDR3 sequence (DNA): TGTGCCAGCAGTTTCTCCGGGGGGGGCACAGATACGCAGTATTTT.

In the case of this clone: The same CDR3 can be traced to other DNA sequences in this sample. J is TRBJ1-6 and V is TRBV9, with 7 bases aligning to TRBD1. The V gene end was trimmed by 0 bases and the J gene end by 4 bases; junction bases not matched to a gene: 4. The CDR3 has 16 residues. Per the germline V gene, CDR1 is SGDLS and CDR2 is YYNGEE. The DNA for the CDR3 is TGTGCCAGCAGCGTAGGAGCAGGGGGTTATAATTCACCCCTCCACTTT. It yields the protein CASSVGAGGYNSPLHF.

The CDR3 sequence is CASSARDRGPVGTEAFF. The DNA for the CDR3 is TGTGCCAGCAGTGCCCGGGACAGGGGGCCGGTGGGAACTGAAGCTTTCTTT. The chain recombines TRBV28 with TRBJ1-1, with 12 bases fitting TRBD1. CDR1 is MDHEN and CDR2 is SYDVKM in the germline V gene. V was clipped by 5 bases and J by 5 bases; unmatched bases: 12. The CDR3 totals 17 residues.

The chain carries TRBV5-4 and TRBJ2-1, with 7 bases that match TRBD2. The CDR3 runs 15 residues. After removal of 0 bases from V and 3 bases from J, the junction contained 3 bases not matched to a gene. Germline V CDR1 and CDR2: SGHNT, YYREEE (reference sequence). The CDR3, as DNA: TGTGCCAGCAGCTTGGGGGGGGGTAACTACAATGAGCAGTTCTTC. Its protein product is CASSLGGGNYNEQFF.

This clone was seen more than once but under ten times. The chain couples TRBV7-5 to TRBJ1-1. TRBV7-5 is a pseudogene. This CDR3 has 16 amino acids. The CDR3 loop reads CARSLPKATPNTEAFF. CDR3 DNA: TGTGCCAGAAGCCTCCCCAAAGCGACGCCGAACACTGAAGCTTTCTTT.

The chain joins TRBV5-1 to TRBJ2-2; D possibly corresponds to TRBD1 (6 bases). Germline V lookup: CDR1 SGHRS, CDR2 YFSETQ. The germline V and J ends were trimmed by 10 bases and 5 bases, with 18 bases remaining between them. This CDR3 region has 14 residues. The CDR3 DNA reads TGCGCCGCCTCACAGGGAGAAGTGACCGGGGAGCTGTTTTTT. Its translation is CAASQGEVTGELFF.

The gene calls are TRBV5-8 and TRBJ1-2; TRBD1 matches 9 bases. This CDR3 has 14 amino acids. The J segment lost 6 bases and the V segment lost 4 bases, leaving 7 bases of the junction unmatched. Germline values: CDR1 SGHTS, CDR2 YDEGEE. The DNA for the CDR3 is TGTGCCAGCAGCGTGGGACAGGGAAGAAATGGCTACACCTTC. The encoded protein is CASSVGQGRNGYTF.